A single sample gave rise to the 30 T cell receptor beta chains below, sequenced in a study of beta chain features in type 1 diabetes. The whole isolated RNA underwent reverse transcription, so sequencing captured expressed TCRB transcripts. The repertoire was sequenced with immunoSEQ multiplex PCR; TCRdb's copy has only in-frame clones and lacks some. Altogether about 900,000 clones are present, roughly a sixth being singletons, with the ten largest covering around 0.02%. Sequenced sample: naive CD4+ T cells from blood. All receptors come from a woman aged 18-29 years in good health.

This clone showed up just a few times. The chain couples TRBV19 to TRBJ1-2; perhaps TRBD1 as D (6 bases). The CDR3 spans 15 residues. V lost 5 bases, J lost 4 bases, and 17 bases lay in between. Germline V CDR1 and CDR2: LNHDA, SQIVND (reference sequence). The CDR3 loop reads CASSSGGRPIYGYTF. CDR3 bases: TGTGCCAGTAGTTCCGGGGGGCGGCCGATCTATGGCTACACCTTC.

This clone was seen more than once but under ten times. This chain connects TRBV7-2 to TRBJ1-4; the D is unclear. There are 13 residues in the CDR3. Germline CDR1 and CDR2: SGHTA and FQGNSA. V was trimmed by 1 base and J by 5 bases, leaving 5 bases between them. CDR3 nucleotides: TGTGCCAGCAGCTTAGTATGGAATGAAAAACTGTTTTTT. Its translation: CASSLVWNEKLFF. Looking up the rest from reference TRBV7-2 and TRBJ1-4 gives the full variable domain: GAGVSQSPSNKVTEKGKDVELRCDPISGHTALYWYRQSLGQGLEFLIYFQGNSAPDKSGLPSDRFSAERTGGSVSTLTIQRTQQEDSAVYLCASSLVWNEKLFFGSGTQLSVL.

In its sample, this clone was seen a few times. This rearrangement joins TRBV5-6 to TRBJ2-7; 9 positions match TRBD2. The CDR3 spans 18 residues. From germline, CDR1 is SGHDT and CDR2 YYEEEE. V trimming: 3 bases; J trimming: 2 bases; junction bases outside the gene matches: 15. Written as DNA, the CDR3 is TGTGCCAGCAGCTCGGTGGGCCTTAAGCGGGAGGCACCCTACGAGCAGTACTTC. Its protein product is CASSSVGLKREAPYEQYF.

V usage is TRBV5-1 and J usage is TRBJ2-7; D gene uncertain. The V and J ends lost 4 bases and 3 bases respectively, with 5 bases between them. CDR1 SGHRS and CDR2 YFSETQ come from the germline V gene. The CDR3 runs to 11 residues. The CDR3 bases are TGCGCCAGCAGCGCCGACTACGAGCAGTACTTC. Protein product: CASSADYEQYF.

The chain has TRBV4-3 and TRBJ2-7, with TRBD2 matching over 11 bases. J gave up 1 base and V 2 bases, and 1 base lay outside the gene matches. CDR3 size: 15 residues. In germline, CDR1 is LGHNA, CDR2 YSLEER. CDR3 bases: TGCGCCAGCAGCCAAACTAGCGGGGGTTCCTACGAGCAGTACTTC. This encodes CASSQTSGGSYEQYF.

This clone was found a few times. V is TRBV7-3 and J is TRBJ2-1; possibly TRBD1 or TRBD2 for D (5 bases each). Germline-derived CDR1 and CDR2 are SGHTA and FQGTGA. The germline V and J ends were trimmed by 3 bases and 5 bases, with 14 bases remaining between them. The CDR3 runs 15 residues. CDR3 sequence reads: CASSFGGLTHNEQFF. In nucleotides, the CDR3 is TGTGCCAGCAGCTTTGGGGGTCTCACCCACAATGAGCAGTTCTTC. Supplemented by reference TRBV7-3 and TRBJ2-1, the full variable domain reads GAGVSQTPSNKVTEKGKYVELRCDPISGHTALYWYRQSLGQGPEFLIYFQGTGAADDSGLPNDRFFAVRPEGSVSTLKIQRTERGDSAVYLCASSFGGLTHNEQFFGPGTRLTVL.

V and J are TRBV4-3 and TRBJ2-1, with D possibly TRBD2 on 6 matching bases. The CDR3 is 15 amino acids. CDR1 and CDR2 (germline): LGHNA, YSLEER. V lost 0 bases and J 10 bases, leaving 16 bases between the germline ends. The CDR3 region is CASSQDSEKTSEQFF. The CDR3, as DNA: TGCGCCAGCAGCCAAGATAGTGAGAAAACTAGCGAGCAGTTCTTC.

The J gene is TRBJ2-1, the V gene TRBV7-2, with a tentative D call TRBD2 (6 bases). This CDR3 has 15 residues. Germline CDR1 and CDR2: SGHTA and FQGNSA. V shed 1 base and J shed 7 bases, with 14 bases lying between them. The CDR3 region has the DNA TGTGCCAGCAGCTTAGGTGCCCCTAGCGTGAATGAGCAGTTCTTC. Its protein product is CASSLGAPSVNEQFF.

The chain recombines TRBV28 with TRBJ2-6, with no clear D. The CDR3 runs to 15 residues. V was shortened by 0 bases and J by 1 base, with 4 bases between the two germline ends. Germline values: CDR1 MDHEN, CDR2 SYDVKM. CDR3 region: CASSLWRSGANVLTF. The CDR3 DNA reads as TGTGCCAGCAGTTTATGGCGGTCTGGGGCCAACGTCCTGACTTTC.

This clone was counted between two and nine times. The V gene is TRBV5-1, the J gene TRBJ2-7; no definite D call. The CDR3 runs to 15 residues. CDR1 is SGHRS and CDR2 is YFSETQ in the germline V gene. Between the trimmed V and J ends, which lost 0 bases and 0 bases, there was a span of 10 bases. The CDR3 DNA reads TGCGCCAGCAGCTTGGCCTCCCTGAGCTCCTACGAGCAGTACTTC. Its translation: CASSLASLSSYEQYF.

V is TRBV4-1 and J is TRBJ2-6; 7 positions match TRBD2. The length of the CDR3 is 19 residues. Losses at the gene ends were 1 base for V and 4 bases for J; bases not matched to a gene: 13. The germline gives CDR1 MGHRA, CDR2 YSYEKL. Here the CDR3 reads CASSQGRAGPRTGANVLTF. The CDR3 DNA is TGCGCCAGCAGCCAAGGTCGAGCGGGACCCAGAACGGGGGCCAACGTCCTGACTTTC.

The chain links TRBV2 to TRBJ1-5; 10 nucleotides match TRBD1. The CDR3 loop spans 13 amino acids. V lost 6 bases to trimming and J lost 5 bases; unmatched junction nucleotides: 1. CDR1 is SNHLY, CDR2 FYNNEI, per germline. The CDR3 loop reads CASRGTGDQPQHF. The CDR3 DNA reads as TGTGCCAGCAGGGGGACAGGGGATCAGCCCCAGCATTTT. The variable domain in full, with the rest retrieved from reference TRBV2 and TRBJ1-5, is EPEVTQTPSHQVTQMGQEVILRCVPISNHLYFYWYRQILGQKVEFLVSFYNNEISEKSEIFDDQFSVERPDGSNFTLKIRSTKLEDSAMYFCASRGTGDQPQHFGDGTRLSIL.

The chain uses TRBV7-6 and TRBJ2-1; 10 bases match TRBD2. Germline V CDR1 and CDR2: SGHVS, FNYEAQ. The CDR3 covers 16 residues. The V gene end was trimmed by 0 bases and the J gene end by 6 bases; junction bases not matched to a gene: 5. For the CDR3, the DNA is TGTGCCAGCAGCTTAGCTCCTAGCGGGAGCGGCAATGAGCAGTTCTTC. This codes for CASSLAPSGSGNEQFF.

This clone came up a few times. The chain joins TRBV27 to TRBJ2-5; D call uncertain. Germline-derived CDR1 and CDR2 are MNHEY and SMNVEV (reference sequence). The CDR3 runs 14 residues. The V and J ends lost 3 bases and 5 bases respectively, with 13 bases between them. The CDR3 is CASSFKVRAETQYF. The CDR3 DNA reads TGTGCCAGCAGTTTTAAGGTCAGAGCGGAGACCCAGTACTTC.

This chain joins TRBV2 and TRBJ2-1; 14 nucleotides agree with TRBD2. The germline CDR1 and CDR2 sequences are SNHLY and FYNNEI. This CDR3 has 18 amino acids. Losses at the gene ends were 7 bases for V and 7 bases for J; bases not matched to a gene: 15. The CDR3 sequence is CASTRRETSGRAKNEQFF. The DNA for the CDR3 is TGTGCCAGCACCCGACGCGAGACTAGCGGGAGGGCGAAAAATGAGCAGTTCTTC.

This clone has more than one count but fewer than ten. The chain links TRBV5-6 to TRBJ2-7; perhaps TRBD2 as D (6 bases). The CDR3 extends over 15 amino acids. Germline CDR1 SGHDT, CDR2 YYEEEE. The germline V and J ends were trimmed by 2 bases and 3 bases, with 15 bases remaining between them. The chain's CDR3 is CASSFGSAGRYEQYF. The CDR3 DNA follows: TGTGCCAGCAGCTTTGGGTCAGCGGGCCGCTACGAGCAGTACTTC.

This chain connects TRBV7-9 to TRBJ2-5; D possibly matches TRBD1 or TRBD2 (6 bases each). The length of the CDR3 is 14 residues. CDR1 is SEHNR, CDR2 FQNEAQ, per germline (reference sequence). Trimming left V 5 bases short and J 5 bases short, with 15 bases between. CDR3 amino acids: CASSPRRGRETQYF. The CDR3 bases are TGTGCCAGCAGCCCCCGCCGGGGGCGGGAGACCCAGTACTTC.

V is TRBV11-2 and J is TRBJ2-3; 11 bases are a match to TRBD2. Unmatched junction bases numbered 6, after V lost 6 bases and J lost 4 bases. This CDR3 spans 15 amino acids. The germline gives CDR1 SGHAT, CDR2 FQNNGV. The CDR3 coding sequence is TGTGCCAGCAGTTACGGACTAGCGGGTGCAGATACGCAGTATTTT. It encodes CASSYGLAGADTQYF.

This clone was found a few times. This chain uses TRBV7-2 with TRBJ2-5; D could derive from TRBD1 or TRBD2 (6 bases each). CDR3 length equals 15 residues. Germline assignment: CDR1 SGHTA and CDR2 FQGNSA. V lost 1 base and J 5 bases, leaving 14 bases between the germline ends. The CDR3 coding sequence is TGTGCCAGCAGCTTAGTAGGACAGCGGGCCGAGACCCAGTACTTC. Protein sequence: CASSLVGQRAETQYF.

This clone was seen a handful of times. This chain joins TRBV5-4 and TRBJ2-2; tentative D call: TRBD2 (6 bases). V was cut by 0 bases and J by 0 bases, with 9 bases left in between. Germline V CDR1 and CDR2: SGHNT, YYREEE (reference sequence). The CDR3 is 16 residues long. In DNA, the CDR3 is TGTGCCAGCAGCTTGGCCCTAGCGCCGAACACCGGGGAGCTGTTTTTT. Protein sequence: CASSLALAPNTGELFF.

This rearrangement joins TRBV7-2 to TRBJ2-3; TRBD1 matches at 7 bases. V shed 7 bases, J shed 4 bases, and the junction held 8 bases outside the gene matches. Germline V gives CDR1 SGHTA, CDR2 FQGNSA. The CDR3 is 14 residues long. The CDR3, as DNA: TGTGCCAGCACCTACCAAACAGGGGCAGATACGCAGTATTTT. Residues: CASTYQTGADTQYF.

This rearrangement joins TRBV6-6 to TRBJ2-3; TRBD2 matches 8 bases. Germline V gene sequence: CDR1 MNHNY, CDR2 SVGAGI (reference sequence). With V trimmed by 4 bases and J by 4 bases, 7 bases remained unmatched. The CDR3 runs 15 residues. CDR3 DNA: TGTGCCAGCAGTTGGACTAGCAGTGAGGCAGATACGCAGTATTTT. The encoded protein is CASSWTSSEADTQYF.

V is TRBV9 and J is TRBJ2-2, with TRBD2 identical over 13 bases. The CDR3 is 17 residues long. The germline gives CDR1 SGDLS, CDR2 YYNGEE. V was pared by 2 bases and J by 2 bases, with 3 bases of the junction left unmatched. The CDR3 spells CASSVTSGRKNTGELFF. The DNA for the CDR3 is TGTGCCAGCAGCGTGACTAGCGGGAGGAAAAACACCGGGGAGCTGTTTTTT. The full variable domain, rest sourced from reference TRBV9 and TRBJ2-2, is DSGVTQTPKHLITATGQRVTLRCSPRSGDLSVYWYQQSLDQGLQFLIQYYNGEERAKGNILERFSAQQFPDLHSELNLSSLELGDSALYFCASSVTSGRKNTGELFFGEGSRLTVL.

The rearrangement joins TRBV10-3 to TRBJ2-5, with a weak D call TRBD2 (5 bases). The CDR3 spans 12 residues. V shed 10 bases and J shed 3 bases, with 12 bases lying between them. Germline CDR1 ENHRY, CDR2 SYGVKD. The CDR3 region is CATGNTEETQYF. The DNA for the CDR3 is TGTGCCACGGGAAACACGGAAGAGACCCAGTACTTC.

This clone occurred once. The chain recombines TRBV27 with TRBJ1-2; D may be TRBD1 (5 bases). V was clipped by 2 bases and J by 4 bases, with 14 bases between them. The CDR3 is 15 amino acids. Germline V gene lookup returns CDR1 MNHEY and CDR2 SMNVEV (reference sequence). CDR3 loop: CASSLKFQGFYGYTF. The DNA for the CDR3 is TGTGCCAGCAGTTTAAAGTTCCAGGGATTCTATGGCTACACCTTC.

This clone was seen only a few times. The chain combines TRBV10-3 with TRBJ2-7; D not certain. The CDR3 consists of 13 residues. Germline CDR1 reads ENHRY; CDR2 reads SYGVKD. Trimming cost V 4 bases and J 4 bases, with 11 bases left between them. The CDR3 spells CAISANSLYEQYF. The CDR3, as DNA: TGTGCCATCAGTGCAAACTCCTTATACGAGCAGTACTTC.

This clone was seen a few times. The chain couples TRBV11-2 to TRBJ2-1; D is unresolved. Trimming left V 0 bases short and J 0 bases short, with 12 bases between. The CDR3 runs to 17 residues. The germline V gene encodes CDR1 SGHAT and CDR2 FQNNGV. The CDR3 DNA reads as TGTGCCAGCAGCTTAGAGGCAGTCTTCAGCTCCTACAATGAGCAGTTCTTC. It is translated as CASSLEAVFSSYNEQFF.

The chain employs TRBV6-6 and TRBJ2-7; TRBD1 agrees at 7 bases. V was clipped by 10 bases and J by 0 bases; unmatched bases: 9. This CDR3 contains 14 residues. CDR1 and CDR2 (germline): MNHNY, SVGAGI (reference sequence). The CDR3 region has the DNA TGTGCCACCGACAGACAGGGCACCTCCTACGAGCAGTACTTC. Protein: CATDRQGTSYEQYF.

This clone turned up a few times. The chain combines TRBV7-9 with TRBJ2-1, with D possibly being TRBD1 (7 bases). The CDR3 length is 16 residues. Germline values: CDR1 SEHNR, CDR2 FQNEAQ (reference sequence). V lost 0 bases and J lost 5, with 14 bases in between. The CDR3 is CASSLAQGGRDNEQFF. The DNA of the CDR3 is TGTGCCAGCAGCTTAGCCCAGGGGGGAAGGGACAATGAGCAGTTCTTC.

This clone occurred a few times. The gene calls are TRBV6-1 and TRBJ2-1; 12 bases agree with TRBD2. This CDR3 spans 13 amino acids. The ends lost 8 bases at V and 4 bases at J; junction bases unmatched: 0. CDR1 and CDR2 (germline): MNHNS, SASEGT. In DNA form, the CDR3 reads TGTGCCAGCGGACTAGCGGGATACAATGAGCAGTTCTTC. This sequence encodes CASGLAGYNEQFF.